This is a list of T cell receptor beta chains from one sample in a study of cytotoxic CD8 clonotypes in ibrutinib-treated CLL. Generated by immunoSEQ multiplex PCR, the TCRdb table keeps only in-frame clones and is missing some. The sample records approximately 210,000 clones, over 60% being singletons. The sample was PBMCs, taken after 24 months of ibrutinib treatment. Receptors were obtained from a human donor with chronic lymphocytic leukemia. Both conserved end residues are part of each CDR3. D genes are given only for firm matches. Some rows have no size entry. The others give once, few or many, or a class for an expanded clone.

d_call	v_call	clone_size	j_call	cdr3_nt	cdr3_aa
.	TRBV7-9	few	TRBJ1-5	TGTGCCAGCAGCTTAGCGTATGCAGGAGAGAGTAATCAGCCCCAGCATTTT	CASSLAYAGESNQPQHF
.	TRBV7-9	.	TRBJ2-7	TGTGCCAGCAGCTCAACACCGCTCGAGCAGTACTTC	CASSSTPLEQYF
.	TRBV14	.	TRBJ1-2	TGTGCCAGCAGCCAAGGGTTCGGCTATGGCTACACCTTC	CASSQGFGYGYTF
TRBD1	TRBV7-8	.	TRBJ2-1	TGTGCCAGCAGCTTAGCGCAGGGGGCCTTTGGGGATGAGCAGTTCTTC	CASSLAQGAFGDEQFF
.	TRBV5-1	.	TRBJ1-1	TGCGCCAGCAACTTAGAGAGGTCGGGCACTGAAGCTTTCTTT	CASNLERSGTEAFF
.	TRBV18	.	TRBJ1-5	TGTGCCAGCTCCCCGAACGATCAGCCCCAGCATTTT	CASSPNDQPQHF
.	TRBV7-3	.	TRBJ2-7	TGTGCCAGCAGCTTATTCCCGGGGGCCTACGAGCAGTACTTC	CASSLFPGAYEQYF
.	TRBV4-1	.	TRBJ2-7	TGCGCCAGCAGCCAAGAGTTAGGGCTTTCCTACGAGCAGTACTTC	CASSQELGLSYEQYF
.	TRBV29-1	.	TRBJ1-5	TGCAGCGTTGGAGTCGGGTCGGTTTTTCAGCCCCAGCATTTT	CSVGVGSVFQPQHF
TRBD2	TRBV2	.	TRBJ2-7	TGTGCCAGCAGTGGGACTAGCGGGAGCTACGAGCAGTACTTC	CASSGTSGSYEQYF
.	TRBV4-2	.	TRBJ2-2	TGTGCCAGCAGCCAAGATCTTCGGGGTTCCGGGGAGCTGTTTTTT	CASSQDLRGSGELFF
.	TRBV29-1	.	TRBJ2-2	TGCAGCGTTGGTCGCGGCACCGGGGAGCTGTTTTTT	CSVGRGTGELFF
.	TRBV23-1	.	TRBJ2-1	TGCGCCAGCAGCCACACCAGCTCGTCCGGTTCCTACAATGAGCAGTTCTTC	CASSHTSSSGSYNEQFF
.	TRBV28	few	TRBJ1-5	TGTGCCAGCAGTTATCGGAGGCAGGATCAGCCCCAGCATTTT	CASSYRRQDQPQHF
TRBD2	TRBV18	.	TRBJ2-7	TGTGCCAGCTCACGGAGGACTAGCGGACAAGCATTATCCTACGAGCAGTACTTC	CASSRRTSGQALSYEQYF
.	TRBV29-1	.	TRBJ1-4	TGCAGCGTTGAAGAAGGCCAAAAACTGTTTTTT	CSVEEGQKLFF
TRBD1	TRBV6-6	.	TRBJ1-2	TGTGCCAGCAGTTACGTGTGGGACAGGGTAGTTGGCTACACCTTC	CASSYVWDRVVGYTF
.	TRBV5-1	.	TRBJ1-5	TGCGCCAGCAGCCAACCCAACGGACAGAGCAATCAGCCCCAGCATTTT	CASSQPNGQSNQPQHF
.	TRBV5-6	.	TRBJ2-3	TGTGCCAGCAGCCGATCTGGAAGCACAGATACGCAGTATTTT	CASSRSGSTDTQYF
.	TRBV27	.	TRBJ1-1	TGTGCCAGCAGGACCGGACGGATGAACACTGAAGCTTTCTTT	CASRTGRMNTEAFF